This T cell receptor beta chain stems from a study of T cell repertoires in cytomegalovirus infection (dated by TCRdb to the late 2010s). The study in broad terms: Recently identified HLA-C-restricted CMV epitopes, whose presentation resists viral immunomodulation, were targeted by peptide stimulations together with well-studied HLA-B-restricted epitopes. Donor HLA type was relevant to the analysis, because carriage of CMV infection together with the matching HLA type was indicated by public TCR beta signatures.

On the study overall, not on this receptor specifically: Carriers of CMV infection plus the relevant HLA type were discriminated by the cumulative frequency of public TCR beta family members in the study cohort and in an independent roughly 370-donor cohort. In the ex vivo response, HLA-C-restricted CMV-specific TCR beta clonotypes were dominant, and in two of eight donors the single most frequent clonotype came from this HLA-C-restricted group.

As regards this clonotype: Its cognate antigen has yet to be identified. The record has no base qualities; no much larger clone is one base away.

Sequencing instrument: Illumina HiSeq 1500. The public reads were reanalyzed by TCRdb: fastp trimming at Q25, MiXCR alignment, in-frame beta chains only. CDR3 protein sequences are deduplicated, and each keeps its most common genes and DNA. The sample table lists roughly 180,000 distinct CDR3 sequences, about 20% of them with a count of one. Roughly 27% of the sample comes from the top ten. CDR3 length: 17 amino acids, cysteine to phenylalanine. The sequence is cut down to CDR3 DNA, 51 bases in frame from base 1. Trimmed from V: 4 bases; trimmed from J: 0 bases; junction bases lacking a gene match: 7. The germline V gene yields MGHRA for CDR1 and YSYEKL for CDR2. In light of the paper, this sample's treatment or condition label describes: in vitro stimulation with specific CMV peptide epitopes to enrich CMV-specific T cells.

Sequencing used CD8+ T cells from cultured PBMCs, obtained from culture after CMV antigen stimulation. This receptor chain uses TRBV4-1 and TRBJ1-4, with 8 bases matching TRBD1. The sequence was obtained from a human donor in good health (CMV status not recorded). Some clones in this sample may be carry-over from other donors' samples. The CDR3 sequence is CASSPLDRAATNEKLFF. Read as DNA, the sequence is TGCGCCAGCAGCCCATTGGACAGGGCCGCAACTAATGAAAAACTGTTTTTT.